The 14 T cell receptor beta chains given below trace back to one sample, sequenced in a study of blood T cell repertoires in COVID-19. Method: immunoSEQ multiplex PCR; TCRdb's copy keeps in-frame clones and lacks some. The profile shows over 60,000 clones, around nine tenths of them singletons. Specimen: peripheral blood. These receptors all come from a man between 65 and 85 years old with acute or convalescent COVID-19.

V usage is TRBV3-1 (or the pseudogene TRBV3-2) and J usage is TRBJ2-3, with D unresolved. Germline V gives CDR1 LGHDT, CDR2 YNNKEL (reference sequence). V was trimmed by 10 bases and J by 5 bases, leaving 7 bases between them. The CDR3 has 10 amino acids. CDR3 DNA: TGTGCCACCGGTCAAGATACGCAGTATTTT. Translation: CATGQDTQYF.

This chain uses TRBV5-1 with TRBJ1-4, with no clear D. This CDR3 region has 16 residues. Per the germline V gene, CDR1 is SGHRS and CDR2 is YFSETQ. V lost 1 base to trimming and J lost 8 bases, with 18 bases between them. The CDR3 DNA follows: TGCGCCAGCAGCTTGAGCCCCTCCAGGTCGCTCGAAAAACTGTTTTTT. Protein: CASSLSPSRSLEKLFF.

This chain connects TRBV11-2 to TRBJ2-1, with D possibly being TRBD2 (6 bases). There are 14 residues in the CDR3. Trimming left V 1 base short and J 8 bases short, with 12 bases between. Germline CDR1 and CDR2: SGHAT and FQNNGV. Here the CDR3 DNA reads TGTGCCAGCAGCTTAGTTGTTGGGAGGCATGAGCAGTTCTTC. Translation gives CASSLVVGRHEQFF.

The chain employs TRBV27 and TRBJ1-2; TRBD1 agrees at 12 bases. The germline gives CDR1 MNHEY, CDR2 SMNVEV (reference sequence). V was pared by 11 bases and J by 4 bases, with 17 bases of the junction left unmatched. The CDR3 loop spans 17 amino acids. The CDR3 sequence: CAFPTRDRGPQGYGYTF. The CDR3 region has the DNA TGTGCCTTCCCGACCCGGGACAGGGGGCCCCAGGGCTATGGCTACACCTTC.

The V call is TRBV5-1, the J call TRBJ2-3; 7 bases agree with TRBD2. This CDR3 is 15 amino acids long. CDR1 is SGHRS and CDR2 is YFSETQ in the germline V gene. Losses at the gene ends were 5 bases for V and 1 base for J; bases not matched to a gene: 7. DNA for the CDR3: TGCGCCAGCAGGCTTGGGACTACCGGCACAGATACGCAGTATTTT. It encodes CASRLGTTGTDTQYF.

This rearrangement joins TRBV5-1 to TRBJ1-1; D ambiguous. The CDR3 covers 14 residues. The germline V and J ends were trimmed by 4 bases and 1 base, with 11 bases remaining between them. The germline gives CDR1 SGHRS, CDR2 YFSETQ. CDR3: CASSPGLKNTEAFF. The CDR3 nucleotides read TGCGCCAGCAGCCCCGGACTTAAGAACACTGAAGCTTTCTTT.

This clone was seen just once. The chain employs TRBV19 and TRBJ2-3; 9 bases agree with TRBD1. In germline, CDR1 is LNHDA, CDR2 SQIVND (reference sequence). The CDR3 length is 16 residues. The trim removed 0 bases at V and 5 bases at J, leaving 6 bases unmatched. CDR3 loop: CASSIDGTGRGDTQYF. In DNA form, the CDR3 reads TGTGCCAGTAGTATAGATGGGACAGGGCGAGGAGATACGCAGTATTTT.

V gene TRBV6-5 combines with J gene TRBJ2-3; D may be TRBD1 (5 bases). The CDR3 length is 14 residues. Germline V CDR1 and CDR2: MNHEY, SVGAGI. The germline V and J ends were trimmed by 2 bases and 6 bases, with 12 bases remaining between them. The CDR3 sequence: CASSYRGPHDTQYF. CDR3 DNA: TGTGCCAGCAGTTACAGGGGCCCACATGATACGCAGTATTTT.

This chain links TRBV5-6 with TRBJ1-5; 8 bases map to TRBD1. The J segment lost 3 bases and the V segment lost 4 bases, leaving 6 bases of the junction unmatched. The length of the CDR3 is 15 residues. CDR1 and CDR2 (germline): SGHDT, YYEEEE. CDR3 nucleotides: TGTGCCAGCAGCGCCCGGACAGGGTTCAATCAGCCCCAGCATTTT. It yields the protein CASSARTGFNQPQHF.

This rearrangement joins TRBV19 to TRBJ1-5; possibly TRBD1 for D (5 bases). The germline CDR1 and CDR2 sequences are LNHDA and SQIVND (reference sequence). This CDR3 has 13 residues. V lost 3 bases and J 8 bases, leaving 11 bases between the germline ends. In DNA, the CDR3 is TGTGCCAGTAGTATCGGGACTCCGGAGCCCCAGCATTTT. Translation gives CASSIGTPEPQHF.

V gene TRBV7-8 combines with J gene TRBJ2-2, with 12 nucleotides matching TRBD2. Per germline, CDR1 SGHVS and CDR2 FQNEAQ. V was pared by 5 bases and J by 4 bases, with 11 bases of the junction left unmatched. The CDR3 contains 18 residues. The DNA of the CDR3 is TGTGCCAGCAGCACAACCGCTAGCGGGGGGGGAGGCACCGGGGAGCTGTTTTTT. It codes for CASSTTASGGGGTGELFF.

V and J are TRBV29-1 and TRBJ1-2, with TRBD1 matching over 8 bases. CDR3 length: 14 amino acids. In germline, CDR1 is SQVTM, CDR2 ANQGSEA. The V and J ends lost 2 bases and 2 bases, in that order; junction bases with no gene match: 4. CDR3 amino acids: CSVERTGNNYGYTF. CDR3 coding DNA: TGCAGCGTTGAACGGACAGGGAACAACTATGGCTACACCTTC.

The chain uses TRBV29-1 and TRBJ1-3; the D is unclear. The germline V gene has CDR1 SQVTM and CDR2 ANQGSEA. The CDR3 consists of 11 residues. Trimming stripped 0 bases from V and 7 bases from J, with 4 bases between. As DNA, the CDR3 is TGCAGCGTTGAAGATCAGAACACCATATATTTT. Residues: CSVEDQNTIYF.

CDR3 coding DNA: TGTGCCAGCAGCCAAGCGAACAGAGTTAATGAAAAACTGTTTTTT. Protein sequence: CASSQANRVNEKLFF. The rearrangement uses TRBV3-1 (or the pseudogene TRBV3-2) and TRBJ1-4; D gene uncertain. V shed 1 base and J shed 4 bases, with 10 bases lying between them. Germline assignment: CDR1 LGHDT and CDR2 YNNKEL (reference sequence). This CDR3 spans 15 amino acids.